The clone carrying this T cell receptor (beta chain) is a singleton in its sample. Its matching antigen is unknown. Trimming cost V 7 bases and J 0 bases, with 13 bases left between them. CDR3 length: 15 residues. From germline, CDR1 is LNHDA and CDR2 SQIVND (reference sequence). The data derive from a study of graft-versus-host responses after intestinal transplantation. Sequenced by immunoSEQ multiplex PCR; TCRdb stores in-frame clones only, minus some. The sample gives tens of thousands of clones, roughly nine tenths of which show up once; approximately 0.11% is in the top ten. This chain links TRBV19 with TRBJ1-3; D ambiguous. The receptor's source is a human donor who received an intestinal transplant. Source: unstimulated CD4+ T cells sorted from spleen or lymph node cells, taken before intestinal transplant. DNA of the CDR3: TGTGCCAGTACGGTTGGGCCCAACTCTGGAAACACCATATATTTT. It yields the protein CASTVGPNSGNTIYF.